This TCR beta chain appears in the sequencing data of a study of T cell clonality in common variable immunodeficiency. Overall study results and limits: Fewer deletions and N-nucleotide insertions were reportedly seen in common variable immunodeficiency TCR beta sequences.

Profiling relied on immunoSEQ multiplex PCR, and the TCRdb table lists in-frame clones only, not all of them. The repertoire consists of about 42,000 clones, none detected only once. This clone was recorded many times. Its antigen is as yet unknown. This receptor was obtained from a person aged 18-69 years in good health. The sequencing input was peripheral blood mononuclear cells.

The CDR3: CAISPPRGEERSDTQYF. The DNA read from the CDR3 is TGTGCCATCAGTCCCCCACGGGGGGAAGAGAGGTCAGATACG. The chain recombines TRBV10-3 with TRBJ2-3, with TRBD2 identical over 7 bases. The DNA ends 3 residues before the CDR3 does, and the rest of the CDR3 is filled in from the germline J gene. Germline CDR1 reads ENHRY; CDR2 reads SYGVKD. Trimming at V came to 5 bases and at J to 4 bases, leaving 15 bases not matched to a gene. This CDR3 spans 17 amino acids.